The 17 T cell receptor beta chains listed next were all sequenced from one sample in a study of CD8 T cells in Susac syndrome. cDNA came from around 0.54 to 1 ug RNA primed by random hexamers. MiXCR, run by TCRdb on the immunoSEQ multiplex PCR reads, gives a single entry per CDR3 protein. The table has 150,000 to 200,000 distinct CDR3 sequences, 75% to 95% seen once; the top ten hold around 0.079%. Source material: CD4+ T cells from PBMCs. The receptors originated from a human donor with Susac syndrome.

The chain is built from TRBV19 and TRBJ2-7; TRBD1 matches at 9 bases. The germline V gene encodes CDR1 LNHDA and CDR2 SQIVND (reference sequence). This CDR3 comprises 16 residues. J was trimmed by 6 bases and V by 3 bases; bases with no gene match: 12. CDR3 coding DNA: TGTGCCAGTAGTATCACAGGGGGCACGGATCTTATCGAGCAGTACTTC. This codes for CASSITGGTDLIEQYF.

The chain couples TRBV4-1 to TRBJ2-6, with a possible D match to TRBD1 (6 bases). V shed 6 bases and J shed 4 bases, with 16 bases lying between them. This CDR3 has 16 amino acids. Germline V gene lookup returns CDR1 MGHRA and CDR2 YSYEKL. The chain's CDR3 is CASRQQGILGANVLTF. CDR3 DNA sequence: TGCGCCAGCAGGCAACAGGGAATCTTGGGGGCCAACGTCCTGACTTTC.

The CDR3 DNA reads TGCGCCAGCAGCTCAGGGACTTGGGATACGCAGTATTTT. Amino acid sequence: CASSSGTWDTQYF. The rearrangement joins TRBV5-1 to TRBJ2-3, with TRBD2 as a possible D gene (6 bases). The germline V gene encodes CDR1 SGHRS and CDR2 YFSETQ. Trimming removed 3 bases at V and 6 bases at J, with 11 bases between. This CDR3 spans 13 amino acids.

This rearrangement joins TRBV5-1 to TRBJ2-1; perhaps TRBD2 as D (6 bases). Germline CDR1 SGHRS, CDR2 YFSETQ. V lost 4 bases to trimming and J lost 0 bases, with 14 bases between them. This CDR3 region has 16 residues. The CDR3 DNA reads TGCGCCAGCAGCAGGGTGGCGGGAACCTCCTACAATGAGCAGTTCTTC. Protein: CASSRVAGTSYNEQFF.

This chain uses TRBV20-1 with TRBJ2-7; 7 bases are shared with TRBD1. CDR1 is DFQATT, CDR2 SNEGSKA, per germline (reference sequence). The trim removed 0 bases at V and 0 bases at J, leaving 5 bases unmatched. This CDR3 is built from 15 residues. As DNA, the CDR3 is TGCAGTGCTAGAGACCCGACAGGGAGCTCCTACGAGCAGTACTTC. This encodes CSARDPTGSSYEQYF.

The chain combines TRBV24-1 with TRBJ2-3; D ambiguous. Trimming left V 3 bases short and J 4 bases short, with 7 bases between. CDR1 KGHDR and CDR2 SFDVKD come from the germline V gene. CDR3 length: 13 residues. This CDR3 reads CATSDVHADTQYF. As DNA, the CDR3 is TGTGCCACCAGTGATGTTCACGCAGATACGCAGTATTTT.

The chain carries TRBV5-1 and TRBJ2-1; 8 positions match TRBD2. Germline V gene lookup returns CDR1 SGHRS and CDR2 YFSETQ. The junction had 5 bases not matched to a gene; V was cut back by 1 base and J by 8 bases. This CDR3 contains 14 residues. The CDR3: CASSLRAGEDEQFF. The CDR3 region has the DNA TGCGCCAGCAGCTTGAGAGCGGGAGAGGATGAGCAGTTCTTC.

This chain links TRBV5-1 with TRBJ1-1; 7 bases match TRBD1. With 4 bases clipped from V and 4 bases from J, the junction kept 16 bases outside the gene matches. Germline V lookup: CDR1 SGHRS, CDR2 YFSETQ. CDR3 length equals 17 residues. CDR3 protein: CASSITGTVGVSTEAFF. CDR3 DNA: TGCGCCAGCAGCATCACCGGGACAGTGGGAGTCAGCACTGAAGCTTTCTTT.

The chain links TRBV9 to TRBJ1-1; the D is unclear. The V gene lost 0 bases and the J gene lost 3 bases, with 6 bases spanning the gap. The CDR3 has 13 residues. Germline V gene lookup returns CDR1 SGDLS and CDR2 YYNGEE. CDR3 bases: TGTGCCAGCAGCGTAGAAGAAGACACTGAAGCTTTCTTT. Translating it yields CASSVEEDTEAFF.

The V gene is TRBV28, the J gene TRBJ1-2; perhaps TRBD1 as D (5 bases). V shed 6 bases and J shed 6 bases, with 23 bases lying between them. The germline CDR1 and CDR2 sequences are MDHEN and SYDVKM. The CDR3 runs 16 residues. CDR3 in DNA: TGTGCCAGCAGGGGTGGTGGTCCAGGGTCGGATCATGGCTACACCTTC. This sequence encodes CASRGGGPGSDHGYTF.

The gene calls are TRBV28 and TRBJ1-5; 7 nucleotides match TRBD1. Looked up from germline, CDR1 is MDHEN and CDR2 is SYDVKM. The CDR3 sequence is 16 residues long. V shed 3 bases, J shed 2 bases, and the junction held 7 bases outside the gene matches. CDR3 amino acids: CASSFGGGAGNQPQHF. CDR3 nucleotides: TGTGCCAGCAGTTTCGGAGGGGGCGCAGGCAATCAGCCCCAGCATTTT. The whole variable domain, remainder taken from reference TRBV28 and TRBJ1-5, is DVKVTQSSRYLVKRTGEKVFLECVQDMDHENMFWYRQDPGLGLRLIYFSYDVKMKEKGDIPEGYSVSREKKERFSLILESASTNQTSMYLCASSFGGGAGNQPQHFGDGTRLSIL.

Only one count was recorded for this clonotype. This chain joins TRBV6-5 and TRBJ2-7; no reliable D call. Germline CDR1 and CDR2: MNHEY and SVGAGI. The CDR3 covers 13 residues. V shed 4 bases and J shed 0 bases, with 7 bases lying between them. CDR3 sequence: CASSWQASYEQYF. CDR3 nucleotides: TGTGCCAGCAGTTGGCAGGCCTCCTACGAGCAGTACTTC.

This clonotype is a singleton in its sample. This chain links TRBV6-5 with TRBJ2-7, with TRBD1 as a possible D gene (5 bases). Germline values: CDR1 MNHEY, CDR2 SVGAGI. V was cut by 10 bases and J by 0 bases, with 10 bases left in between. The CDR3 is made up of 12 amino acids. The CDR3 sequence: CATQGYSYEQYF. The CDR3 bases are TGTGCCACTCAGGGTTACTCCTACGAGCAGTACTTC.

The V and J genes are TRBV9 and TRBJ2-7; D possibly matches TRBD1 or TRBD2 (6 bases each). This CDR3 is 15 amino acids long. CDR1 and CDR2 from the germline V gene are SGDLS and YYNGEE. V was trimmed by 2 bases and J by 4 bases, leaving 16 bases between them. CDR3: CASSVEGGGDYEQYF. As DNA, the CDR3 is TGTGCCAGCAGCGTTGAGGGGGGCGGCGATTACGAGCAGTACTTC.

The chain links TRBV9 to TRBJ2-2, with 11 bases lining up with TRBD2. Germline values: CDR1 SGDLS, CDR2 YYNGEE. The CDR3 is 19 residues long. J gave up 2 bases and V 2 bases, and 11 bases lay outside the gene matches. The CDR3 is CASSVTPRLAGPNTGELFF. CDR3 bases: TGTGCCAGCAGCGTCACACCTAGACTAGCGGGACCAAACACCGGGGAGCTGTTTTTT.

The chain employs TRBV2 and TRBJ1-1; maybe TRBD1 (5 bases). The CDR3 is 13 amino acids. V shed 6 bases and J shed 5 bases, with 13 bases lying between them. The germline V gene encodes CDR1 SNHLY and CDR2 FYNNEI. The DNA for the CDR3 is TGTGCCAGCAGCGTTGACAGCAATACTGAAGCTTTCTTT. This translates into CASSVDSNTEAFF. Complete variable domain (other parts from reference TRBV2 and TRBJ1-1): EPEVTQTPSHQVTQMGQEVILRCVPISNHLYFYWYRQILGQKVEFLVSFYNNEISEKSEIFDDQFSVERPDGSNFTLKIRSTKLEDSAMYFCASSVDSNTEAFFGQGTRLTVV.

The rearrangement joins TRBV7-2 to TRBJ1-2; no clear D. The germline V gene encodes CDR1 SGHTA and CDR2 FQGNSA. This CDR3 region has 15 residues. Trimming removed 5 bases at V and 6 bases at J, with 19 bases between. CDR3 sequence: CASSPAHLTPDGYTF. CDR3 sequence (DNA): TGTGCCAGCAGCCCGGCCCACTTGACCCCAGATGGCTACACCTTC.